Sequencing of this T cell receptor (beta chain) was carried out in a study of persistence of HIV-infected CD4 T cells. Sequencing used immunoSEQ version 4 in survey mode. Assay used: immunoSEQ multiplex PCR; TCRdb lists only in-frame clones, some missing. Of 64,000 or so clones listed, just under 75% are singletons. This CDR3 has 13 amino acids. Unmatched junction bases numbered 2, after V lost 5 bases and J lost 4 bases. Germline loops: CDR1 SGHTA, CDR2 FQGTGA. As to this clone: What it binds is not known.

Cells were stimulated with overlapping HIV-1 Gag 15-mer peptides. Sorted nonresponding memory CD4+ T cells were CD40L-negative, CD69-negative, CD45RO-high. The sample in question was CD4+ T cells sorted from PBMCs after 18-hour stimulation, obtained from a patient who received antiretroviral therapy. The genes are TRBV7-3 and TRBJ1-2, with TRBD1 matching over 9 bases. This receptor was identified in an adult man with HIV who was CMV-seropositive. CDR3: CASSPGQGYGYTF. CDR3 nucleotides: TGTGCCAGCAGCCCGGGACAGGGCTATGGCTACACCTTC.